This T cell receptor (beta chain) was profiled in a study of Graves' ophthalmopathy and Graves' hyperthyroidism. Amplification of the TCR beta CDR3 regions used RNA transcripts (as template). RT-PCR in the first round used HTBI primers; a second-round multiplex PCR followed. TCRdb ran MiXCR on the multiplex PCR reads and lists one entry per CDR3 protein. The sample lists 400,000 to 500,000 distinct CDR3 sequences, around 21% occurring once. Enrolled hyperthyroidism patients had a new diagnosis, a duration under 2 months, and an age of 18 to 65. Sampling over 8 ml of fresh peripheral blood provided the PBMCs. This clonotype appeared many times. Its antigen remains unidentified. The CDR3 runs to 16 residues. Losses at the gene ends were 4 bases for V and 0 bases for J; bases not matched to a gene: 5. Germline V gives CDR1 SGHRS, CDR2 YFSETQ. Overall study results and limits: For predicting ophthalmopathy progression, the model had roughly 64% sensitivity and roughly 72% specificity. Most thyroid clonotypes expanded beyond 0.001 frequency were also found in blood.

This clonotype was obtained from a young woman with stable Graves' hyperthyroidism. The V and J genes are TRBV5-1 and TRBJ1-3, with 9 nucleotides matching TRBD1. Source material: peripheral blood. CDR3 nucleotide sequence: TGCGCCAGCAGCGGAGGGACAGGGTCCTCTGGAAACACCATATATTTT. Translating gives CASSGGTGSSGNTIYF.